This T cell receptor beta chain comes out of a study of blood T cell repertoires in COVID-19. The germline CDR1 and CDR2 sequences are MNHEY and SVGEGT. V lost 5 bases and J lost 0, with 15 bases in between. This CDR3 is built from 16 residues. Original processing notes: How many nucleated cells were present was estimated from reference gene primer amplification. Generated by immunoSEQ multiplex PCR, the TCRdb table keeps only in-frame clones and is missing some. V, J and clone size are taken as reported in that table, and D and trimming were inferred from the DNA itself. The data hold roughly 100,000 clones, with 70% to 85% observed a single time.

Sequencing input: peripheral blood. The receptor was isolated from a man aged 60 to 75 with active or convalescent COVID-19. This rearrangement joins TRBV6-2 or TRBV6-3 to TRBJ2-3; D might be TRBD1 (6 bases). The CDR3, as DNA: TGTGCCAGCAGTCCCGGACAGTTAACTAGCACAGATACGCAGTATTTT. Amino acids: CASSPGQLTSTDTQYF.